This T cell receptor (beta chain) was recovered during a study of regulatory T cells in long-lasting Graves disease. Study-level background: Duration of antithyroid drug therapy among newly diagnosed Graves' patients was under 3 months.

Combining iRepertoire HTBI primers with Arm-PCR of CDR3 regions, the authors built TCR beta libraries. TCRdb itself ran the multiplex PCR reads through MiXCR, one entry per CDR3 protein. Among 350,000 to 500,000 distinct CDR3 sequences, roughly 17% were seen once, and the ten largest hold about 10%. The time point is: newly diagnosed GD, antithyroid drugs for less than 3 months. PBMC-extracted RNA yielded the TCR library. To note about this clonotype: Germline is not matched at one junction end, which may reflect a read error.

The CDR3 has 15 amino acids. CDR1 is SGHAT and CDR2 is FQNNGV in the germline V gene. These records were also assigned to another study, of T cells in Graves' hyperthyroidism and ophthalmopathy.

Material: peripheral blood mononuclear cells (PBMCs), obtained at new diagnosis, from a patient treated with antithyroid drugs. The TCR sequence derives from a woman in her twenties or thirties with Graves disease. The chain has TRBV11-2 and TRBJ1-4; 8 bases agree with TRBD1. In DNA, the CDR3 is TGTGCCAGCGGCTTAGTTGCAGGGGGCTTTGAAAAACTGTTTTTT. Translated, it gives CASGLVAGGFEKLFF.